This TCR beta chain derives from a study of CD8 T cells in Susac syndrome. Study-wide results and limits: It was acknowledged in the study that the number of individuals who were included in its TCR sequencing and HLA analysis was relatively small.

The germline gives CDR1 SQVTM, CDR2 ANQGSEA. Between the trimmed V and J ends, which lost 5 bases and 6 bases, there was a span of 7 bases. This CDR3 contains 11 residues. As to this clonotype: The antigen remains undetermined.

With random hexamers, 0.5 to 1 ug RNA was reverse transcribed. TCRdb re-called the immunoSEQ multiplex PCR reads through MiXCR, storing one row per CDR3 protein. The sample lists roughly 130,000 distinct CDR3 sequences, around 94% occurring once. This clonotype originated in a human donor with multiple sclerosis. Material for sequencing was CD4+ T cells from PBMCs. The V gene is TRBV29-1, the J gene TRBJ2-2, with D hard to call. The DNA of the CDR3 is TGCAGCGTTCAGGTCCCCGGGGAGCTGTTTTTT. It codes for CSVQVPGELFF.